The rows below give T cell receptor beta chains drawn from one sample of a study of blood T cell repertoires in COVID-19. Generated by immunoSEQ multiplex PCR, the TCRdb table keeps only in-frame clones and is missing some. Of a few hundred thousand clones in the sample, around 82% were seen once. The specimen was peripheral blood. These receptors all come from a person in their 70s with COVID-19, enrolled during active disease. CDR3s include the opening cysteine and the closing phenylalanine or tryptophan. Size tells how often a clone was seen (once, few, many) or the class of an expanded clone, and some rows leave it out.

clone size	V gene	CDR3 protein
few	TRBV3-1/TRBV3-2	CASSPAFLTSGVSGEQYF
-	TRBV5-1	CASSWGQDSSYEQYF
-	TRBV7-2	CASSFSLSSYEQYF
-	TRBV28	CASRALGGDLTTDTQYF
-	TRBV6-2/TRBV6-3	CASSSPQRNQPQHF
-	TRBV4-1	CASSQDGYEAFF
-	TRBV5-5	CASMAVLVSDTQYF
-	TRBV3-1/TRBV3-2	CASSPGTGIEQYF
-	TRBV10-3	CAIKLTGDTEAFF
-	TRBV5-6	CASSAGDGTQYF
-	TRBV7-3	CASSLTSQGGYNEQFF
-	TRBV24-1	CATSVGRDNQPQHF
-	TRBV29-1	CTTGEKNVLTF
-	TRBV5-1	CASSDPGGGKYEQYF
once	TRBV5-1	CASSLTGKPDETQYF
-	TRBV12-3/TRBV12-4	CASSDRLPYEQYF
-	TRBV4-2	CASSQPHAGDEQFF
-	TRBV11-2	CASSSRTGVTYEQYF
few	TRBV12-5	CASGPDRGNEQFF
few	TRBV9	CASSPRDRAYEQYF
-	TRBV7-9	CASSLRSDTEAFF
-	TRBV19	CASSLTGGNSPLHF
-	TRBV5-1	CASSLLSGKDTEAFF
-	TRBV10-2	CASSESRENSPLHF
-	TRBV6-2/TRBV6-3	CASSFFQASNGYTF
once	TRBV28	CASSLQGSGGSPLHF
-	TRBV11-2	CASSLAGLAGGMDTQYF